These T cell receptor beta chains were read from a single sample in a study of blood T cell repertoires in COVID-19. Using immunoSEQ multiplex PCR, the repertoire was profiled, and TCRdb retains in-frame clones only, with some absent. The sample contains 150,000 to 200,000 clones, 60% to 85% of which appear only once. The sequenced sample consisted of peripheral blood. All receptors derive from a man aged 55-75 years with active or convalescent COVID-19. CDR3s include the opening cysteine and the closing phenylalanine or tryptophan. D genes are given only for firm matches. Part of the rows lack a size; the others show once, few, many or a class for expanded clones.

J gene: TRBJ2-1
clone size: -
V gene: TRBV6-2/TRBV6-3
D gene: TRBD2
CDR3 DNA: TGTGCCAGCAGTTACGTTGCGGGAGGGTACAATGAGCAGTTCTTC
CDR3 protein: CASSYVAGGYNEQFF

J gene: TRBJ2-5
clone size: -
V gene: TRBV5-1
D gene: -
CDR3 DNA: TGCGCCAGCAGCTCGGGACTTCAAGAGACCCAGTACTTC
CDR3 protein: CASSSGLQETQYF

J gene: TRBJ1-6
clone size: -
V gene: TRBV4-3
D gene: -
CDR3 DNA: TGCGCCAGCAGCCAAGATATTATGGCCGTTCCCCTCCACTTT
CDR3 protein: CASSQDIMAVPLHF

J gene: TRBJ2-3
clone size: -
V gene: TRBV19
D gene: -
CDR3 DNA: TGTGCCAGCACCCGGAGGAGCGACCCGGATACGCAGTATTTT
CDR3 protein: CASTRRSDPDTQYF

J gene: TRBJ2-7
clone size: -
V gene: TRBV7-9
D gene: -
CDR3 DNA: TGTGCCAGCAGGTCTACGGGGTACTACGAGCAGTACTTC
CDR3 protein: CASRSTGYYEQYF

J gene: TRBJ1-3
clone size: -
V gene: TRBV6-5
D gene: -
CDR3 DNA: TGTGCCAGCAGTTCTGGGGGCCCTGGAAACACCATATATTTT
CDR3 protein: CASSSGGPGNTIYF

J gene: TRBJ1-3
clone size: -
V gene: TRBV27
D gene: TRBD1
CDR3 DNA: TGTGCCAGCAGTTTATCCCCCGGGACAGTGAATGGAAACACCATATATTTT
CDR3 protein: CASSLSPGTVNGNTIYF

J gene: TRBJ1-1
clone size: -
V gene: TRBV24-1
D gene: -
CDR3 DNA: TGTGCCACCAGTGTAGGGGGGAGGGGGAGAGGCACTGAAGCTTTCTTT
CDR3 protein: CATSVGGRGRGTEAFF

J gene: TRBJ2-2
clone size: -
V gene: TRBV9
D gene: -
CDR3 DNA: TGTGCCAGCAGCGTATTTAGCCCCGGGGAGCTGTTTTTT
CDR3 protein: CASSVFSPGELFF

J gene: TRBJ2-7
clone size: many
V gene: TRBV18
D gene: TRBD2
CDR3 DNA: TGTGCCAGCTCCGCCGGGACTGCCCTAGCGGCAAATCCCTACGAGCAGTACTTC
CDR3 protein: CASSAGTALAANPYEQYF

J gene: TRBJ1-1
clone size: -
V gene: TRBV6-5
D gene: -
CDR3 DNA: TGTGCCAGCAGTTACTCGAGCAGGGGCCCGAACACTGAAGCTTTCTTT
CDR3 protein: CASSYSSRGPNTEAFF

J gene: TRBJ2-1
clone size: -
V gene: TRBV5-1
D gene: TRBD1
CDR3 DNA: TGCGCCAGCAGCTCGGGGACAGATTCCTACAATGAGCAGTTCTTC
CDR3 protein: CASSSGTDSYNEQFF

J gene: TRBJ1-2
clone size: few
V gene: TRBV10-3
D gene: TRBD1
CDR3 DNA: TGTGCCATCAGTGAGTCAGGGACAGGTGGGCGCTACACCTTC
CDR3 protein: CAISESGTGGRYTF

J gene: TRBJ2-2
clone size: -
V gene: TRBV5-6
D gene: -
CDR3 DNA: TGTGCCAGCAGCCTCAGACACGCAGCACGGACCGGGGAGCTGTTTTTT
CDR3 protein: CASSLRHAARTGELFF

J gene: TRBJ1-2
clone size: -
V gene: TRBV6-5
D gene: -
CDR3 DNA: TGTGCCAGCAGTCCAGGGGTGAACTATGGCTACACCTTC
CDR3 protein: CASSPGVNYGYTF

J gene: TRBJ1-1
clone size: once
V gene: TRBV3-1/TRBV3-2
D gene: -
CDR3 DNA: TGTGCCAGCAGCCAAATAGGGGCTGAAGCTTTCTTT
CDR3 protein: CASSQIGAEAFF

J gene: TRBJ2-6
clone size: -
V gene: TRBV27
D gene: TRBD1
CDR3 DNA: TGTGCCAGCAGTTCGGGACAGATGATCTCTGGGGCCAACGTCCTGACTTTC
CDR3 protein: CASSSGQMISGANVLTF

J gene: TRBJ2-7
clone size: -
V gene: TRBV5-6
D gene: TRBD1
CDR3 DNA: TGTGCCAGCAGCTTGGGATACAGGGGCTACGAGCAGTACTTC
CDR3 protein: CASSLGYRGYEQYF

J gene: TRBJ2-2
clone size: -
V gene: TRBV5-1
D gene: -
CDR3 DNA: TGCGCCAGCAGCTTTACAAGCGGAGAGAACACCGGGGAGCTGTTTTTT
CDR3 protein: CASSFTSGENTGELFF

J gene: TRBJ2-2
clone size: once
V gene: TRBV5-1
D gene: TRBD1
CDR3 DNA: TGCGCCAGCAGCTTGGAGGGGGACAGGGGCACCGGGGAGCTGTTTTTT
CDR3 protein: CASSLEGDRGTGELFF

J gene: TRBJ1-1
clone size: -
V gene: TRBV28
D gene: -
CDR3 DNA: TGTGCCAGCAGTTTACGCGCGAACACTGAAGCTTTCTTT
CDR3 protein: CASSLRANTEAFF

J gene: TRBJ2-1
clone size: -
V gene: TRBV6-4
D gene: -
CDR3 DNA: TGTGCCAGCAAAGGAGATAGCTCCTACAATGAGCAGTTCTTC
CDR3 protein: CASKGDSSYNEQFF

J gene: TRBJ1-1
clone size: -
V gene: TRBV7-9
D gene: TRBD1
CDR3 DNA: TGTGCCAGCAGCTTAGGGACAGGGTTTTCTGAAGCTTTCTTT
CDR3 protein: CASSLGTGFSEAFF

J gene: TRBJ2-1
clone size: -
V gene: TRBV29-1
D gene: TRBD2
CDR3 DNA: TGCAGCGTTGAGTTTAGCGGGCCTTACAATGAGCAGTTCTTC
CDR3 protein: CSVEFSGPYNEQFF